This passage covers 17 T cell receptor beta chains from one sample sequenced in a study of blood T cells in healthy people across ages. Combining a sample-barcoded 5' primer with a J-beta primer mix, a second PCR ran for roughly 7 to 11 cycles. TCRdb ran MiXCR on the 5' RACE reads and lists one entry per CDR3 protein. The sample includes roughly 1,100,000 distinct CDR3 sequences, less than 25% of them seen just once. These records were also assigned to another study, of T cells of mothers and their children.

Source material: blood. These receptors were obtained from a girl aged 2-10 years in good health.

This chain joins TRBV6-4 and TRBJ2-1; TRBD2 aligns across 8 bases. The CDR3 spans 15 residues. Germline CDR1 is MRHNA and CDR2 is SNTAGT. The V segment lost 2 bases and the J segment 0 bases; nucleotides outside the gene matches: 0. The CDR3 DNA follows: TGTGCCAGCAGTGACGGGACTAGCTCCTACAATGAGCAGTTCTTC. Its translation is CASSDGTSSYNEQFF.

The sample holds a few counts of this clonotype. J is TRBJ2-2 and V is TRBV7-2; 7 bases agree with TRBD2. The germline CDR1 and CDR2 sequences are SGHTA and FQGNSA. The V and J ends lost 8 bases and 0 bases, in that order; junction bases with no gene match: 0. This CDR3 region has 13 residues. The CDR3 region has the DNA TGTGCCAGCGGGAGGGCGAACACCGGGGAGCTGTTTTTT. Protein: CASGRANTGELFF.

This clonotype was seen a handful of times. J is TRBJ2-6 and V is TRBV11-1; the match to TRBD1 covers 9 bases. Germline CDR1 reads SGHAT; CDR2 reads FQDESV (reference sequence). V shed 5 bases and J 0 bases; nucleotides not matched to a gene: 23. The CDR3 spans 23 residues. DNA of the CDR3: TGTGCCAGCAGCCCGACCCAGGACAGGGGCTTCGAAATGTTAAGCTCTGGGGCCAACGTCCTGACTTTC. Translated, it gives CASSPTQDRGFEMLSSGANVLTF.

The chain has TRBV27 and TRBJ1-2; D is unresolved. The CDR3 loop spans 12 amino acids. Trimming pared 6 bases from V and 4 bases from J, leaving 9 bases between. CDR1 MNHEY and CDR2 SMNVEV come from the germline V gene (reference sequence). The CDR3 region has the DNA TGTGCCAGCAGCGGGTCCACCTATGGCTACACCTTC. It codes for CASSGSTYGYTF.

CDR3: CATSGDRDYEQYF. The CDR3 DNA reads TGTGCCACCTCCGGGGACAGGGACTACGAGCAGTACTTC. The chain uses TRBV19 and TRBJ2-7, with 9 bases aligning to TRBD1. Germline V gene lookup returns CDR1 LNHDA and CDR2 SQIVND (reference sequence). This CDR3 comprises 13 residues. The V gene end was trimmed by 10 bases and the J gene end by 3 bases; junction bases not matched to a gene: 7. Combining the CDR3 with reference TRBV19 and TRBJ2-7 gives the whole variable domain DGGITQSPKYLFRKEGQNVTLSCEQNLNHDAMYWYRQDPGQGLRLIYYSQIVNDFQKGDIAEGYSVSREKKESFPLTVTSAQKNPTAFYLCATSGDRDYEQYFGPGTRLTVT.

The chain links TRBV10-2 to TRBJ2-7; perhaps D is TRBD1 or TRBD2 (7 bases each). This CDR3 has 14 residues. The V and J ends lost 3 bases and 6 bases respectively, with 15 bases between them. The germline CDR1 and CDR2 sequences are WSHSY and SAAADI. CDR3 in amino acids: CASSDIAGGGEQYF. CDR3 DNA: TGCGCCAGCAGTGATATCGCAGGGGGGGGCGAGCAGTACTTC.

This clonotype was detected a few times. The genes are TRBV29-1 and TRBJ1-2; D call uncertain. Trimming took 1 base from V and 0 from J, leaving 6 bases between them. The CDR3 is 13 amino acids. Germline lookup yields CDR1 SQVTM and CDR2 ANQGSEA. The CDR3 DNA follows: TGCAGCGTTGAAGTAGCGACTAACTATGGCTACACCTTC. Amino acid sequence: CSVEVATNYGYTF.

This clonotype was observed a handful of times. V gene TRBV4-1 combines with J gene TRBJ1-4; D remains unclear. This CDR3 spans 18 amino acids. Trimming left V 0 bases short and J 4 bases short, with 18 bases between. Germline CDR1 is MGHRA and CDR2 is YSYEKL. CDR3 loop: CASSQDPPSRTVNEKLFF. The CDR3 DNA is TGCGCCAGCAGCCAAGACCCTCCCAGCAGAACGGTTAATGAAAAACTGTTTTTT.

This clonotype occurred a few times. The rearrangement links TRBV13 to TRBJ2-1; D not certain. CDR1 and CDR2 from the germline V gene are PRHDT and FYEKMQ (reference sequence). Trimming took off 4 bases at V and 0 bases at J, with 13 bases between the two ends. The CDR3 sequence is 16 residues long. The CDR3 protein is CASSSQTRRSYNEQFF. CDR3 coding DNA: TGTGCCAGCAGCTCTCAAACGCGTCGCTCCTACAATGAGCAGTTCTTC. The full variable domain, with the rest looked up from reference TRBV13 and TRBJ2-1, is AAGVIQSPRHLIKEKRETATLKCYPIPRHDTVYWYQQGPGQDPQFLISFYEKMQSDKGSIPDRFSAQQFSDYHSELNMSSLELGDSALYFCASSSQTRRSYNEQFFGPGTRLTVL.

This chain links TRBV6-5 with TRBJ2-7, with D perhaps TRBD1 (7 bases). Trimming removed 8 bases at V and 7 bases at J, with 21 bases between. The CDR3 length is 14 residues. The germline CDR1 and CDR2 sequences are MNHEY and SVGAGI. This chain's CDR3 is CASYPGGLGDEQYF. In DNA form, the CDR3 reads TGTGCCAGCTACCCAGGGGGGCTTGGGGATGAGCAGTACTTC.

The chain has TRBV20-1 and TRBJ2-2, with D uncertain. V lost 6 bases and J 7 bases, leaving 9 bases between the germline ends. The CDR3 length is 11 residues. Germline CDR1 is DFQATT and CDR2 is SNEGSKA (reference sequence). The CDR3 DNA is TGCAGTGCCCTGATAGACGGGGAGCTGTTTTTT. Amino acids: CSALIDGELFF.

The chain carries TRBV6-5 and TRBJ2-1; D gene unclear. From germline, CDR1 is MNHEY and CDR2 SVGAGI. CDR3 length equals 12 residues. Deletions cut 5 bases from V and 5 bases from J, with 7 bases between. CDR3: CASSTDNNEQFF. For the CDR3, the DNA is TGTGCCAGCAGTACCGATAACAATGAGCAGTTCTTC.

As DNA, the CDR3 is TGCAGCGACCGGGATTGGGGTTCCAATGAGCAGTTCTTC. As protein: CSDRDWGSNEQFF. The chain joins TRBV20-1 to TRBJ2-5, with D possibly TRBD2 on 5 matching bases. The J call is doubtful: the DNA matches TRBJ2-1 better. In germline, CDR1 is DFQATT, CDR2 SNEGSKA (reference sequence). The CDR3 extends over 13 amino acids.

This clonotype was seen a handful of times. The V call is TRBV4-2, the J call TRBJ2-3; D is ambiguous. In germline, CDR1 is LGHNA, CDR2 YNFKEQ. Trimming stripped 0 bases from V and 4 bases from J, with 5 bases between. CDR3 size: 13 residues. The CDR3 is CASSQEGPDTQYF. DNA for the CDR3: TGTGCCAGCAGCCAAGAGGGCCCAGATACGCAGTATTTT.

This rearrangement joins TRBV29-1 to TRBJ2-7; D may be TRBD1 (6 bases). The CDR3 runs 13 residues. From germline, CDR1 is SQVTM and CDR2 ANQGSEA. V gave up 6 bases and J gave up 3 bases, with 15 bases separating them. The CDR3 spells CSVIRGGNYEQYF. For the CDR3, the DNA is TGCAGCGTGATCAGGGGTGGGAACTACGAGCAGTACTTC.

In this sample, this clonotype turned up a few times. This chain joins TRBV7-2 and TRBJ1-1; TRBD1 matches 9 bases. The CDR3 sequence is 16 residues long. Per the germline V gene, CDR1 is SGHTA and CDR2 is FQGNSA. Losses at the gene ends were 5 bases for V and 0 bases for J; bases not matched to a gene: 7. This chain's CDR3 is CASSPDRDRVNTEAFF. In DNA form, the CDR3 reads TGTGCCAGCAGCCCAGACCGGGACAGGGTGAACACTGAAGCTTTCTTT.

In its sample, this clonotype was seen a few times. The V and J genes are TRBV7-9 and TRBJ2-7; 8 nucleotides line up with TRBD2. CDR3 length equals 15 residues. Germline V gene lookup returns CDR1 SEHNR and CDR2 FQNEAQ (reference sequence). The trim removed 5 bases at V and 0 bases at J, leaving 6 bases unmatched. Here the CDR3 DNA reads TGTGCCAGCAGCCAAAGACTAGCGAACTCCTACGAGCAGTACTTC. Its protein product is CASSQRLANSYEQYF.